Listed here are 30 T cell receptor beta chains from one sample, sequenced in a study of cytomegalovirus exposure and HLA in healthy donors. The primer mix had 60 Vbeta and 13 Jbeta primers. Measured with immunoSEQ multiplex PCR; TCRdb has only the in-frame clones, and not every one. This sample has more than 90,000 clones, with under 85% found just once. Sequenced input: PBMCs. The receptors come from a woman in her forties in good health and CMV-seronegative.

The rearrangement links TRBV6-1 to TRBJ1-5; perhaps TRBD1 as D (6 bases). V was clipped by 2 bases and J by 4 bases, with 9 bases between them. Germline V gene data show CDR1 as MNHNS and CDR2 as SASEGT. This CDR3 has 14 residues. In DNA, the CDR3 is TGTGCCAGCAGTGAATCAGGGGCGAATCAGCCCCAGCATTTT. This gives the protein CASSESGANQPQHF.

A word on this clone: The junction and the germline gene differ at one end; a read error may be behind it. The V gene is TRBV7-9, the J gene TRBJ2-7, with D possibly TRBD1 on 6 matching bases. CDR1 and CDR2 from the germline V gene are SEHNR and FQNEAQ (reference sequence). The CDR3 contains 13 residues. As DNA, the CDR3 is TGTTCCAGCAGCCGGGACAACTCCTACGAGCAGTACTTC. Residues: CSSSRDNSYEQYF.

The gene calls are TRBV7-2 and TRBJ2-5; TRBD2 matches at 10 bases. This CDR3 spans 16 amino acids. In germline, CDR1 is SGHTA, CDR2 FQGNSA. J was trimmed by 5 bases and V by 1 base; bases with no gene match: 7. The CDR3 is CASSLEPAGGRETQYF. CDR3 coding DNA: TGTGCCAGCAGCTTAGAGCCAGCGGGGGGGCGGGAGACCCAGTACTTC.

The chain recombines TRBV11-2 with TRBJ2-3; D remains unclear. CDR3 length: 14 amino acids. Trimming took off 1 base at V and 0 bases at J, with 5 bases between the two ends. Germline lookup yields CDR1 SGHAT and CDR2 FQNNGV. The CDR3, as DNA: TGTGCCAGCAGCTTAGCCAGAAGCACAGATACGCAGTATTTT. Translated: CASSLARSTDTQYF.

J is TRBJ1-3 and V is TRBV5-1; 8 bases map to TRBD1. In germline, CDR1 is SGHRS, CDR2 YFSETQ. The CDR3 loop spans 15 amino acids. With 3 bases clipped from V and 0 bases from J, the junction kept 2 bases outside the gene matches. As DNA, the CDR3 is TGCGCCAGCAGCTCGGGACAGGTCTCTGGAAACACCATATATTTT. Amino acids: CASSSGQVSGNTIYF. The full variable domain, with the rest looked up from reference TRBV5-1 and TRBJ1-3, is KAGVTQTPRYLIKTRGQQVTLSCSPISGHRSVSWYQQTPGQGLQFLFEYFSETQRNKGNFPGRFSGRQFSNSRSEMNVSTLELGDSALYLCASSSGQVSGNTIYFGEGSWLTVV.

This clone showed up just a few times. This chain joins TRBV28 and TRBJ2-7; TRBD1 matches 8 bases. J gave up 5 bases and V 3 bases, and 15 bases lay outside the gene matches. Germline values: CDR1 MDHEN, CDR2 SYDVKM. The CDR3 spans 17 residues. CDR3 nucleotide sequence: TGTGCCAGCAGTTTTTTAGATGTGACAGGGGTGGCCCACGAGCAGTACTTC. Its protein product is CASSFLDVTGVAHEQYF.

In DNA form, the CDR3 reads TGTGCCTGGAGACCAACAATGGATGAAAAACTGTTTTTT. Protein sequence: CAWRPTMDEKLFF. This chain connects TRBV30 to TRBJ1-4; D remains ambiguous. The V end lost 3 bases, the J end lost 6 bases, and 11 bases lay between the germline ends. Per germline, CDR1 GTSNPN and CDR2 SVGIG (reference sequence). The CDR3 length is 13 residues.

This chain links TRBV9 with TRBJ1-2; tentatively, D is TRBD1 (5 bases). This CDR3 has 12 amino acids. From germline, CDR1 is SGDLS and CDR2 YYNGEE. The V end lost 3 bases, the J end lost 4 bases, and 7 bases lay between the germline ends. The CDR3 sequence is CASSAGGYGYTF. As DNA, the CDR3 is TGTGCCAGCAGCGCCGGGGGCTATGGCTACACCTTC.

The chain combines TRBV4-1 with TRBJ2-3, with a tentative D call TRBD1 (5 bases). The germline V gene encodes CDR1 MGHRA and CDR2 YSYEKL. V was pared by 1 base and J by 0 bases, with 11 bases between. This CDR3 comprises 16 residues. The CDR3 DNA reads as TGCGCCAGCAGCCAAGCGGCTAGGGGTAGCACAGATACGCAGTATTTT. Its protein product is CASSQAARGSTDTQYF.

Comments on this clone: The junction departs from the called germline gene at one end, perhaps through a read error. Here the CDR3 reads CSSSQGAGYTDTQYF. In DNA form, the CDR3 reads TGTTCCAGCAGTCAGGGGGCCGGATACACAGATACGCAGTATTTT. The chain has TRBV7-9 and TRBJ2-3, with 8 bases matching TRBD1. Germline V gene data show CDR1 as SEHNR and CDR2 as FQNEAQ (reference sequence). This CDR3 is built from 15 residues.

The chain carries TRBV28 and TRBJ1-1; unclear D gene. CDR3 length: 15 amino acids. V dropped 6 bases and J dropped 5 bases, with 19 bases sitting between them. Germline V gene sequence: CDR1 MDHEN, CDR2 SYDVKM. CDR3 protein: CASSPTDTSLTEAFF. DNA of the CDR3: TGTGCCAGCAGCCCCACCGACACGTCTTTGACTGAAGCTTTCTTT.

The genes are TRBV2 and TRBJ2-1; 8 bases line up with TRBD1. Germline V gene data show CDR1 as SNHLY and CDR2 as FYNNEI. The CDR3 extends over 15 amino acids. With 5 bases clipped from V and 0 bases from J, the junction kept 3 bases outside the gene matches. In DNA form, the CDR3 reads TGTGCCAGCAGTTCCGACAGGGGCTCCTACAATGAGCAGTTCTTC. Protein: CASSSDRGSYNEQFF.

The V gene is TRBV10-1, the J gene TRBJ2-5; 7 bases are shared with TRBD2. The CDR3 spans 16 residues. Germline V CDR1 and CDR2: WNHNN, SYGVQD (reference sequence). Trimming took 0 bases from V and 2 from J; bases not matched to a gene: 6. CDR3 DNA sequence: TGCGCCAGCAGTGAGTCGAGGGCTAGCGGACAAGAGACCCAGTACTTC. It specifies CASSESRASGQETQYF.

V gene TRBV19 combines with J gene TRBJ2-2; 9 bases fit TRBD1. Germline CDR1 LNHDA, CDR2 SQIVND (reference sequence). This CDR3 is 14 amino acids long. The V segment lost 6 bases and the J segment 8 bases; nucleotides outside the gene matches: 7. CDR3 sequence (DNA): TGTGCCAGTAGGGACAGGGGTGGGCTTGGGGAGCTGTTTTTT. This codes for CASRDRGGLGELFF. Combining the CDR3 with reference TRBV19 and TRBJ2-2 gives the whole variable domain DGGITQSPKYLFRKEGQNVTLSCEQNLNHDAMYWYRQDPGQGLRLIYYSQIVNDFQKGDIAEGYSVSREKKESFPLTVTSAQKNPTAFYLCASRDRGGLGELFFGEGSRLTVL.

V usage is TRBV7-2 and J usage is TRBJ2-7; no clear D. The germline V gene encodes CDR1 SGHTA and CDR2 FQGNSA. Trimming pared 0 bases from V and 0 bases from J, leaving 12 bases between. The length of the CDR3 is 16 residues. CDR3 sequence reads: CASSLALGKSSYEQYF. The CDR3 nucleotides read TGTGCCAGCAGCTTAGCGCTTGGCAAAAGCTCCTACGAGCAGTACTTC.

The rearrangement links TRBV19 to TRBJ2-1; 10 bases align to TRBD2. The CDR3 is 15 residues long. Germline-derived CDR1 and CDR2 are LNHDA and SQIVND (reference sequence). After removal of 6 bases from V and 8 bases from J, the junction contained 10 bases not matched to a gene. The CDR3 region is CASRPLSGGADEQFF. The CDR3 DNA reads as TGTGCCAGTAGGCCCCTGAGCGGGGGGGCTGATGAGCAGTTCTTC.

This chain uses TRBV30 with TRBJ1-3; D is uncertain. V was trimmed by 3 bases and J by 2 bases, leaving 11 bases between them. CDR1 and CDR2 (germline): GTSNPN, SVGIG (reference sequence). This CDR3 is 14 amino acids long. CDR3 in amino acids: CAWRSTATGNTIYF. The CDR3 DNA sequence: TGTGCCTGGAGGTCTACAGCAACTGGAAACACCATATATTTT.

Turning to this clone: Other DNA sequences from this sample encode an identical CDR3 as well. This chain joins TRBV6-5 and TRBJ1-1; D unclear. The CDR3 consists of 13 residues. Germline lookup yields CDR1 MNHEY and CDR2 SVGAGI. V was trimmed by 5 bases and J by 0 bases, leaving 7 bases between them. This chain's CDR3 is CASSLRVNTEAFF. The CDR3 DNA sequence: TGTGCCAGCAGTCTCCGGGTGAACACTGAAGCTTTCTTT.

The genes are TRBV27 and TRBJ2-3; 12 bases agree with TRBD2. The trim removed 5 bases at V and 3 bases at J, leaving 9 bases unmatched. Germline V gives CDR1 MNHEY, CDR2 SMNVEV (reference sequence). The CDR3 is 17 amino acids. CDR3 protein: CASSPKTSGRGTDTQYF. The CDR3, as DNA: TGTGCCAGCAGTCCTAAGACTAGCGGGAGAGGAACAGATACGCAGTATTTT.

The gene calls are TRBV27 and TRBJ2-1, with 10 bases lining up with TRBD2. CDR1 is MNHEY and CDR2 is SMNVEV in the germline V gene (reference sequence). This CDR3 comprises 15 residues. Trimming at V came to 7 bases and at J to 6 bases, leaving 9 bases not matched to a gene. The CDR3 spells CASTEREGPVNEQFF. The DNA of the CDR3 is TGTGCCAGCACAGAGCGGGAGGGCCCTGTCAATGAGCAGTTCTTC.

The gene calls are TRBV6-4 and TRBJ2-5; 7 bases are shared with TRBD1. Germline CDR1 reads MRHNA; CDR2 reads SNTAGT. The junction had 11 bases not matched to a gene; V was cut back by 2 bases and J by 5 bases. The CDR3 is 16 amino acids. The CDR3 loop is CASSDPIWTGGETQYF. CDR3 DNA: TGTGCCAGCAGTGACCCAATATGGACAGGTGGCGAGACCCAGTACTTC.

The chain uses TRBV12-2 and TRBJ1-5. TRBV12-2 is marked as a pseudogene. The CDR3 extends over 16 amino acids. The chain's CDR3 is CASRLVSWGEDQPQHF. In DNA form, the CDR3 reads TGTGCAAGTCGCTTAGTAAGTTGGGGGGAGGATCAGCCCCAGCATTTT.

This clone has more than one count but fewer than ten. This chain joins TRBV5-1 and TRBJ2-7, with D possibly being TRBD1 (6 bases). CDR1 and CDR2 from the germline V gene are SGHRS and YFSETQ. Trimming removed 4 bases from V and 4 bases from J, with 9 bases in between. This CDR3 comprises 12 residues. CDR3 loop: CASSGDKYEQYF. CDR3 coding DNA: TGCGCCAGCAGCGGGGACAAATACGAGCAGTACTTC. Variable domain in full (rest from reference TRBV5-1 and TRBJ2-7): KAGVTQTPRYLIKTRGQQVTLSCSPISGHRSVSWYQQTPGQGLQFLFEYFSETQRNKGNFPGRFSGRQFSNSRSEMNVSTLELGDSALYLCASSGDKYEQYFGPGTRLTVT.

The genes are TRBV19 and TRBJ2-6, with a possible D match to TRBD2 (6 bases). The CDR3 is 15 residues long. With 5 bases removed from V and 2 bases from J, the gap between germline ends came to 10 bases. Germline V gives CDR1 LNHDA, CDR2 SQIVND (reference sequence). CDR3 protein: CASSGTGAGANVLTF. The CDR3 nucleotides read TGTGCCAGTAGTGGAACGGGGGCTGGGGCCAACGTCCTGACTTTC.

The gene calls are TRBV11-3 and TRBJ2-3; D is possibly TRBD2 (5 bases). This CDR3 region has 15 residues. Trimming took 5 bases from V and 6 from J, leaving 18 bases between them. Germline V gene data show CDR1 as SGHNT and CDR2 as YENEEA. The CDR3 DNA sequence: TGTGCCAGCAGCCCTGGTTCCGAGGGAGCGGATACGCAGTATTTT. Its protein is CASSPGSEGADTQYF.

The table lists this clone with a few counts. The chain couples TRBV27 to TRBJ1-2; D might be TRBD1 (5 bases). The length of the CDR3 is 17 residues. Germline loops: CDR1 MNHEY, CDR2 SMNVEV (reference sequence). Deletions cut 7 bases from V and 4 bases from J, with 25 bases between. The CDR3 nucleotides read TGTGCCAGCAATCCTACCCCTACTGGGGGGTCCCTCTATGGCTACACCTTC. Translation: CASNPTPTGGSLYGYTF.

The J gene is TRBJ1-1, the V gene TRBV19; no firm D call. The CDR3 covers 12 residues. Germline loops: CDR1 LNHDA, CDR2 SQIVND (reference sequence). Trimming left V 6 bases short and J 1 base short, with 6 bases between. This CDR3 reads CASRFWNTEAFF. The DNA of the CDR3 is TGTGCCAGTAGGTTCTGGAACACTGAAGCTTTCTTT. Using reference TRBV19 and TRBJ1-1 for the parts outside the CDR3, the full variable domain is DGGITQSPKYLFRKEGQNVTLSCEQNLNHDAMYWYRQDPGQGLRLIYYSQIVNDFQKGDIAEGYSVSREKKESFPLTVTSAQKNPTAFYLCASRFWNTEAFFGQGTRLTVV.

This rearrangement joins TRBV9 to TRBJ2-1, with 7 positions matching TRBD1. Trimming at V came to 4 bases and at J to 4 bases, leaving 8 bases not matched to a gene. The germline gives CDR1 SGDLS, CDR2 YYNGEE. This CDR3 is 15 amino acids long. The CDR3 spells CASSQLGTVYNEQFF. For the CDR3, the DNA is TGTGCCAGCAGCCAACTCGGGACAGTATACAATGAGCAGTTCTTC.

The chain carries TRBV19 and TRBJ2-1; 10 bases are a match to TRBD2. The CDR3 contains 14 residues. J lost 4 bases, V lost 5 bases, and 2 bases had no gene match. CDR1 LNHDA and CDR2 SQIVND come from the germline V gene (reference sequence). CDR3 loop: CASSASGSYNEQFF. DNA of the CDR3: TGTGCCAGTAGTGCTAGCGGGAGTTACAATGAGCAGTTCTTC. Full variable domain (outside the CDR3, taken from reference TRBV19 and TRBJ2-1): DGGITQSPKYLFRKEGQNVTLSCEQNLNHDAMYWYRQDPGQGLRLIYYSQIVNDFQKGDIAEGYSVSREKKESFPLTVTSAQKNPTAFYLCASSASGSYNEQFFGPGTRLTVL.

This clone was recorded once. The rearrangement links TRBV29-1 to TRBJ2-3, with D possibly matching TRBD2 (6 bases). Germline V CDR1 and CDR2: SQVTM, ANQGSEA. This CDR3 is 15 amino acids long. Trimming removed 0 bases at V and 2 bases at J, with 12 bases between. CDR3 nucleotide sequence: TGCAGCGTTGAAGACACGGAGGGAACCACAGATACGCAGTATTTT. Protein: CSVEDTEGTTDTQYF.